These T cell receptor beta chains were read from a single sample in a study of T cells in Graves' hyperthyroidism and ophthalmopathy. TCRdb redid the calling of the multiplex PCR reads with MiXCR, one entry per CDR3 protein. The sample holds around 300,000 distinct CDR3 sequences, approximately 12% seen once. Specimen: blood. These receptor sequences come from a woman aged 25 to 39 with Graves' hyperthyroidism that later progressed to Graves' ophthalmopathy. Each CDR3 is given with its conserved first and last residue. Each record gives: V gene, clone size, D gene, J gene, CDR3 length, CDR3 DNA, CDR3 protein. D genes are given only for firm matches. Size is omitted from some rows. Given values are once, few, many or a class for expanded clones.

TRBV27	many	TRBD2	TRBJ2-3	15	TGTGCCAGCAGTTCCGGGACTAGCGTTACAGATACGCAGTATTTT	CASSSGTSVTDTQYF
TRBV20-1	many	TRBD2	TRBJ2-1	15	TGCAGTGCTGGCCGTGGGACTAGCGGGAGTAATGAGCAGTTCTTC	CSAGRGTSGSNEQFF
TRBV7-3	many	-	TRBJ2-1	16	TGTGCCAGCAGCTCGCCAGGGAAAAGATCCTACAATGAGCAGTTCTTC	CASSSPGKRSYNEQFF
TRBV27	many	TRBD1	TRBJ1-6	17	TGTGCCAGCATTCTCAAGGGACAGAGCTCCTATAATTCACCCCTCCACTTT	CASILKGQSSYNSPLHF
TRBV7-9	many	-	TRBJ1-1	15	TGTGCCAGCAGACCCACCGGGACGGCGAACACTGAAGCTTTCTTT	CASRPTGTANTEAFF
TRBV3-1	many	-	TRBJ2-2	18	TGTGCCAGCAGCCACCCCGCCGGGGGCGGGGCGAACACCGGGGAGCTGTTTTTT	CASSHPAGGGANTGELFF
TRBV12-3/TRBV12-4	many	-	TRBJ1-1	12	TGTGCCAGCGCAGGGTGGTACACTGAAGCTTTCTTT	CASAGWYTEAFF
TRBV15	-	-	TRBJ2-7	14	TGTGCCACCAGCAGGGGCAGGGATTCCTACGAGCAGTACTTC	CATSRGRDSYEQYF
TRBV4-2	many	TRBD1	TRBJ2-7	15	TGTGCCAGCAGCCAAGTTGAGGGACAGGGCTACGAGCAGTACTTC	CASSQVEGQGYEQYF
TRBV27	-	-	TRBJ2-1	15	TGTGCCAGCAGTTTATCATGGGGCTCCTACAATGAGCAGTTCTTC	CASSLSWGSYNEQFF
TRBV6-2/TRBV6-3	many	-	TRBJ2-7	12	TGTGCCAGCAGTCCTGCGGTCTACGAGCAGTACTTC	CASSPAVYEQYF
TRBV7-8	few	-	TRBJ1-1	15	TGTGCCAGCAGCTTAGCGGTTGGGGGCCCCCGGGGAGCTTTCTTT	CASSLAVGGPRGAFF
TRBV7-9	many	TRBD2	TRBJ2-3	13	TGTGCCCTCGGGGGGACTAGCACAGATACGCAGTATTTT	CALGGTSTDTQYF
TRBV5-5	many	TRBD1	TRBJ2-7	15	TGTGCCAGCAGCGGAGAATCCAGGGGGTCCTACGAGCAGTACTTC	CASSGESRGSYEQYF
TRBV12-3/TRBV12-4	many	-	TRBJ2-5	15	TGTGCCAGCAGTTTAATGGCGGTTCCCCAAGAGACCCAGTACTTC	CASSLMAVPQETQYF
TRBV30	many	-	TRBJ1-2	11	TGTGCCTGGAGTAAATCGGTCAGCTACACCTTC	CAWSKSVSYTF
TRBV7-3	many	-	TRBJ1-1	14	TGTGCCAGCAGCCCAACAGGTGAGGGGACTGAAGCTTTCTTT	CASSPTGEGTEAFF
TRBV19	many	-	TRBJ2-6	16	TGTGCCAGTAGTATGTACGCGGTCGCGGGGGCCAACGTCCTGACTTTC	CASSMYAVAGANVLTF
TRBV2	many	TRBD2	TRBJ2-5	17	TGTGCCAGCAGTGAAAGTGGGGAGGGAATTATCCAAGAGACCCAGTACTTC	CASSESGEGIIQETQYF
TRBV6-9	few	-	TRBJ2-7	14	TGTGCCAGCAGTTACCTGATTAGCTCCTACGAGCAGTACTTC	CASSYLISSYEQYF
TRBV25-1	few	-	TRBJ2-7	15	TGTGCCAGCAGTGAAGGGGGGGCTAGCTTCCACGAGCAGTACTTC	CASSEGGASFHEQYF
TRBV20-1	-	-	TRBJ1-3	17	TGCAGTGCTAGACGCTTCCCCGACTCAAGCTCTGGAAACACCATATATTTT	CSARRFPDSSSGNTIYF
TRBV2	many	-	TRBJ2-7	13	TGTGCCAGCAGTGCGGGAGACTTCAACGAGCAGTACTTC	CASSAGDFNEQYF
TRBV28	-	-	TRBJ2-7	18	TGTGCCAGCAGTCCACCCCCCACATCCGTTTCGGTGCTTGACGGGCAGTACTTC	CASSPPPTSVSVLDGQYF
TRBV30	medium-sized	-	TRBJ1-5	13	TGTGCCTGGAGTGTAGGGCAGGGCCGGCCCCAGCATTTT	CAWSVGQGRPQHF
TRBV7-6	many	TRBD2	TRBJ2-3	15	TGTGCCAGCAGCTATAGCGGGAGTGCTGGAGATACGCAGTATTTT	CASSYSGSAGDTQYF
TRBV15	-	TRBD1	TRBJ2-2	17	TGTGCCACCAGCAGAGTAGTTACAGGGGTGGGGCCCGGGGAGCTGTTTTTT	CATSRVVTGVGPGELFF
TRBV5-8	many	-	TRBJ1-5	16	TGTGCCAGCAGCTCGCAAGCCCCGATTAGCAATCAGCCCCAGCATTTT	CASSSQAPISNQPQHF
TRBV20-1	many	-	TRBJ1-2	12	TGCAGTGTCGGGGATGGGAACTATGGCTACACCTTC	CSVGDGNYGYTF
TRBV6-2/TRBV6-3	many	TRBD1	TRBJ2-7	15	TGTGCCAGCAGTCGAACCGGGACAGGGGGCCACGAGCAGTACTTC	CASSRTGTGGHEQYF
TRBV6-1	many	TRBD2	TRBJ2-1	15	TGTGCCAGCAGTCCAGGACTAGCGGGAGACAATGAGCAGTTCTTC	CASSPGLAGDNEQFF
TRBV29-1	many	TRBD2	TRBJ2-7	13	TGCAGCGTTGAAGGTTTCCGGGAGGACGAGCAGTACTTC	CSVEGFREDEQYF
TRBV30	many	TRBD2	TRBJ2-5	15	TGTGCCTGGAGTGCGACGGGACTAGCGGGAGAGACCCAGTACTTC	CAWSATGLAGETQYF
TRBV28	many	TRBD1	TRBJ1-1	15	TGTGCCAGCAGTCAAACCGGACAGGGGGCAACTGAAGCTTTCTTT	CASSQTGQGATEAFF
TRBV11-3	many	-	TRBJ2-5	14	TGTGCCAGCAGCGCAGGGGAGGGCCAAGAGACCCAGTACTTC	CASSAGEGQETQYF
TRBV19	-	-	TRBJ2-1	13	TGTGCCAGTAGTCCACCTTTAAGGAGTGAGCAGTTCTTC	CASSPPLRSEQFF
TRBV11-2	many	-	TRBJ2-7	15	TGTGCCAGCAGCTTAGGGGTTGGGACTCTCTACGAGCAGTACTTC	CASSLGVGTLYEQYF